Listed here are 27 T cell receptor beta chains from one sample, sequenced in a study of CD8 T cells in Susac syndrome. With random hexamers, reverse transcription was performed on roughly 0.5 to 1 ug of RNA. TCRdb re-called the immunoSEQ multiplex PCR reads with MiXCR, one entry per CDR3 protein. The sample shows 95,000 to 150,000 distinct CDR3 sequences, roughly 94% of them seen only once. Source material: CD8+ T cells from PBMCs. Every receptor here comes from a human donor with Susac syndrome.

J is TRBJ2-5 and V is TRBV3-1; no firm D call. The CDR3 is made up of 15 amino acids. V lost 1 base and J 5 bases, leaving 14 bases between the germline ends. In germline, CDR1 is LGHDT, CDR2 YNNKEL (reference sequence). The chain's CDR3 is CASSQVNLYGETQYF. The CDR3 DNA follows: TGTGCCAGCAGCCAAGTCAACCTTTATGGGGAGACCCAGTACTTC.

This clonotype was seen a handful of times. The gene calls are TRBV6-1 and TRBJ2-1, with 8 bases aligning to TRBD1. Germline assignment: CDR1 MNHNS and CDR2 SASEGT. There are 12 residues in the CDR3. Losses at the gene ends were 6 bases for V and 8 bases for J; bases not matched to a gene: 3. The CDR3 loop reads CASRTGVDEQFF. As DNA, the CDR3 is TGTGCCAGCAGGACAGGGGTCGATGAGCAGTTCTTC.

The chain carries TRBV12-3 or TRBV12-4 and TRBJ2-1; possibly TRBD2 for D (6 bases). The CDR3 is 14 residues long. V dropped 7 bases and J dropped 9 bases, with 19 bases sitting between them. The DNA of the CDR3 is TGTGCCAGCACCATAACCGGGACTTTTGGTGAGCAGTTCTTC. As protein: CASTITGTFGEQFF.

V usage is TRBV19 and J usage is TRBJ1-6; possibly TRBD1 for D (5 bases). Trimming shortened V by 3 bases and J by 13 bases, and 19 bases separated the two germline ends. The CDR3 extends over 15 amino acids. Germline-derived CDR1 and CDR2 are LNHDA and SQIVND (reference sequence). CDR3 sequence (DNA): TGTGCCAGTAGTATGGGACCCGAAACTTTGAAGCCCCTCCACTTT. Translation: CASSMGPETLKPLHF.

The chain has TRBV7-2 and TRBJ2-1; D is undetermined. V was pared by 2 bases and J by 7 bases, with 12 bases between. The V gene's germline CDR1 is SGHTA and CDR2 FQGNSA. The CDR3 contains 14 residues. The CDR3 DNA follows: TGTGCCAGCAGCTTATCAATACGTTGGAATGAGCAGTTCTTC. Its protein is CASSLSIRWNEQFF.

This clonotype was seen only a few times. The chain employs TRBV6-1 and TRBJ2-5; 9 bases are shared with TRBD2. J was trimmed by 2 bases and V by 6 bases; bases with no gene match: 13. CDR3 size: 17 residues. Germline CDR1 MNHNS, CDR2 SASEGT. CDR3 sequence (DNA): TGTGCCAGCAGCCACCGGGGTAGCGGGGGCCCTCAAGAGACCCAGTACTTC. Its protein is CASSHRGSGGPQETQYF.

The chain is built from TRBV9 and TRBJ2-3; 7 bases match TRBD1. Germline-derived CDR1 and CDR2 are SGDLS and YYNGEE. The CDR3 runs to 17 residues. The ends lost 0 bases at V and 2 bases at J; junction bases unmatched: 9. The chain's CDR3 is CASSVAMDRTLTDTQYF. The DNA of the CDR3 is TGTGCCAGCAGCGTAGCGATGGACAGGACCCTCACAGATACGCAGTATTTT.

This chain links TRBV2 with TRBJ1-2, with 7 bases fitting TRBD1. From germline, CDR1 is SNHLY and CDR2 FYNNEI. CDR3 size: 13 residues. Trimming at V came to 6 bases and at J to 4 bases, leaving 5 bases not matched to a gene. The CDR3 nucleotides are TGTGCCAGCAGGGAGGGGGCAGGCTATGGCTACACCTTC. Translation: CASREGAGYGYTF.

The CDR3, as DNA: TGTGCCAGCAGTCCTACCCGACTAGCGGGGGGCACAGATACGCAGTATTTT. This translates into CASSPTRLAGGTDTQYF. This chain uses TRBV12-3 or TRBV12-4 with TRBJ2-3; 12 bases are a match to TRBD2. The CDR3 has 17 residues. The junction had 7 bases not matched to a gene; V was cut back by 5 bases and J by 1 base.

This clonotype was detected once. The V gene is TRBV27, the J gene TRBJ2-6; 7 bases map to TRBD1. The germline V gene has CDR1 MNHEY and CDR2 SMNVEV (reference sequence). V dropped 6 bases and J dropped 0; count of bases not matched to a gene: 5. CDR3 length: 16 residues. The CDR3 region is CASSTGAGSGANVLTF. CDR3 in DNA: TGTGCCAGCAGCACAGGGGCAGGCTCTGGGGCCAACGTCCTGACTTTC.

This chain uses TRBV29-1 with TRBJ1-4, with D unresolved. The CDR3 covers 16 residues. The germline V gene encodes CDR1 SQVTM and CDR2 ANQGSEA. Trimming stripped 8 bases from V and 5 bases from J, with 24 bases between. CDR3 DNA: TGCAGCCCCCTCGGGAAAGCTCTCTCCCCGAATGAAAAACTGTTTTTT. Translation: CSPLGKALSPNEKLFF.

The chain joins TRBV9 to TRBJ2-1, with 9 positions matching TRBD2. Germline lookup yields CDR1 SGDLS and CDR2 YYNGEE. Trimming took 3 bases from V and 10 from J; bases not matched to a gene: 2. The CDR3 loop spans 12 amino acids. The CDR3 here is CASSATSGEQFF. In DNA, the CDR3 is TGTGCCAGCAGCGCGACTAGCGGAGAGCAGTTCTTC. The full variable domain, completed using reference TRBV9 and TRBJ2-1, is DSGVTQTPKHLITATGQRVTLRCSPRSGDLSVYWYQQSLDQGLQFLIQYYNGEERAKGNILERFSAQQFPDLHSELNLSSLELGDSALYFCASSATSGEQFFGPGTRLTVL.

This chain links TRBV13 with TRBJ1-3, with 7 bases lining up with TRBD1. Trimming at V came to 5 bases and at J to 0 bases, leaving 7 bases not matched to a gene. The CDR3 consists of 16 residues. From germline, CDR1 is PRHDT and CDR2 FYEKMQ (reference sequence). The CDR3 protein is CASSGPGQSSGNTIYF. The CDR3 DNA is TGTGCCAGCAGCGGTCCGGGACAGAGCTCTGGAAACACCATATATTTT.

The chain employs TRBV4-1 and TRBJ2-7; 7 bases are shared with TRBD1. V was clipped by 0 bases and J by 4 bases; unmatched bases: 18. There are 19 residues in the CDR3. Germline values: CDR1 MGHRA, CDR2 YSYEKL. The CDR3 region is CASSQDPPPGRGYGYEQYF. DNA for the CDR3: TGCGCCAGCAGCCAAGACCCCCCACCCGGCAGGGGGTATGGGTACGAGCAGTACTTC.

The chain joins TRBV29-1 to TRBJ2-7; no clear D. CDR1 is SQVTM and CDR2 is ANQGSEA in the germline V gene. The CDR3 loop spans 14 amino acids. V gave up 4 bases and J gave up 2 bases, with 15 bases separating them. The CDR3 spells CSVATLASPYEQYF. The CDR3 DNA reads TGCAGCGTTGCTACGTTAGCATCCCCCTACGAGCAGTACTTC.

This chain uses TRBV29-1 with TRBJ1-4; D unresolved. The CDR3 has 13 residues. Germline V gene data show CDR1 as SQVTM and CDR2 as ANQGSEA. Trimming pared 7 bases from V and 0 bases from J, leaving 9 bases between. CDR3 sequence: CSGRLSTNEKLFF. CDR3 sequence (DNA): TGCAGCGGCCGCCTATCAACTAATGAAAAACTGTTTTTT. Complete variable domain (other parts from reference TRBV29-1 and TRBJ1-4): SAVISQKPSRDICQRGTSLTIQCQVDSQVTMMFWYRQQPGQSLTLIATANQGSEATYESGFVIDKFPISRPNLTFSTLTVSNMSPEDSSIYLCSGRLSTNEKLFFGSGTQLSVL.

The J gene is TRBJ2-7, the V gene TRBV4-1, with D perhaps TRBD2 (6 bases). This CDR3 spans 17 amino acids. V was clipped by 0 bases and J by 0 bases, with 15 bases between them. The germline V gene encodes CDR1 MGHRA and CDR2 YSYEKL. Here the CDR3 reads CASSQELGTVSSYEQYF. CDR3 in DNA: TGCGCCAGCAGCCAAGAGCTTGGGACTGTTAGCTCCTACGAGCAGTACTTC.

This clonotype was counted once. The J gene is TRBJ2-7, the V gene TRBV14, with D perhaps matching TRBD1 (7 bases). Germline V gene lookup returns CDR1 SGHDN and CDR2 FVKESK. V lost 4 bases to trimming and J lost 4 bases, with 11 bases between them. CDR3 size: 13 residues. CDR3 bases: TGTGCCAGCAGCCCCAGGGGGGATTACGAGCAGTACTTC. It translates to CASSPRGDYEQYF.

The V gene is TRBV21-1, the J gene TRBJ2-7; the listed D gene, TRBD1, was not tested against the DNA. TRBV21-1 is given as a pseudogene. The CDR3 has 13 residues. The CDR3, as DNA: TGTGCCAGCAGCAAACAGGGGAAGTACGAGCAGTACTTC. Encoded protein: CASSKQGKYEQYF.

V gene TRBV30 combines with J gene TRBJ1-1; D remains unclear. V lost 2 bases, J lost 5 bases, and 15 bases lay in between. The germline V gene encodes CDR1 GTSNPN and CDR2 SVGIG (reference sequence). The CDR3 contains 14 residues. The CDR3 region has the DNA TGTGCCTGGAGTTGGGCCTCTAGCGCTACTGAAGCTTTCTTT. Its translation: CAWSWASSATEAFF.

The DNA for the CDR3 is TGTGCCAGCAGCCAGGGTGGTTTCTCCTACAATGAGCAGTTCTTC. Translation: CASSQGGFSYNEQFF. This chain joins TRBV7-2 and TRBJ2-1; perhaps TRBD1 as D (5 bases). Per the germline V gene, CDR1 is SGHTA and CDR2 is FQGNSA. The CDR3 sequence is 15 residues long. V was cut by 5 bases and J by 0 bases, with 11 bases left in between.

This chain uses TRBV12-3 or TRBV12-4 with TRBJ1-2; no reliable D call. This CDR3 is 16 amino acids long. The V gene lost 3 bases and the J gene lost 4 bases, with 18 bases spanning the gap. CDR3 protein: CASSFGPGDSFYGYTF. CDR3 nucleotides: TGTGCCAGCAGTTTCGGGCCCGGCGACTCTTTCTATGGCTACACCTTC.

The V and J genes are TRBV4-1 and TRBJ2-2, with a possible D match to TRBD1 (6 bases). Germline V lookup: CDR1 MGHRA, CDR2 YSYEKL. The V end lost 1 base, the J end lost 10 bases, and 10 bases lay between the germline ends. This CDR3 has 13 amino acids. The CDR3 here is CASSQVAGEELFF. CDR3 bases: TGCGCCAGCAGCCAAGTGGCAGGGGAGGAGCTGTTTTTT.

The rearrangement uses TRBV29-1 and TRBJ1-2; D is unresolved. This CDR3 has 12 residues. Trimming removed 5 bases from V and 2 bases from J, with 9 bases in between. Germline values: CDR1 SQVTM, CDR2 ANQGSEA. CDR3 amino acids: CSVPRPNYGYTF. The CDR3, as DNA: TGCAGCGTTCCTAGGCCGAACTATGGCTACACCTTC.

This clonotype has more than one count but fewer than ten. J is TRBJ2-5 and V is TRBV18; D is uncertain. The CDR3 is 11 amino acids. The germline gives CDR1 KGHSH, CDR2 LQKENI. V dropped 3 bases and J dropped 3 bases, with 2 bases sitting between them. The DNA for the CDR3 is TGTGCCAGCTCACCGGAAGAGACCCAGTACTTC. It codes for CASSPEETQYF.

The chain is built from TRBV4-1 and TRBJ1-1, with D unresolved. This CDR3 region has 19 residues. Per the germline V gene, CDR1 is MGHRA and CDR2 is YSYEKL. The V and J ends lost 0 bases and 1 base respectively, with 21 bases between them. The DNA for the CDR3 is TGCGCCAGCAGCCAAGAAGATGTCGGGATCATCGTTTGGAACACTGAAGCTTTCTTT. Amino acid sequence: CASSQEDVGIIVWNTEAFF.

The chain employs TRBV11-2 and TRBJ2-2, with TRBD2 identical over 8 bases. The CDR3 is 13 amino acids. V dropped 5 bases and J dropped 6; count of bases not matched to a gene: 2. The germline V gene encodes CDR1 SGHAT and CDR2 FQNNGV. The CDR3 region is CASSPGGAGELFF. CDR3 coding DNA: TGTGCCAGCAGCCCGGGGGGGGCCGGGGAGCTGTTTTTT.